This is a list of T cell receptor beta chains from one sample in a study of T-cell reconstitution after alpha-beta-depleted transplantation in children. Each CDR3 protein is one row after TCRdb ran MiXCR on the PCR reads. This table holds approximately 980,000 distinct CDR3 sequences, roughly 29% found once. The sequencing here drew on PBMCs, mostly from graft donor cells, taken 360 days after TCRalphabeta/CD19-depleted stem cell transplant. These receptors were obtained from a boy under two years old who had a stem cell transplant for SCID, so the T cells may come from the graft donor. CDR3s include the opening cysteine and the closing phenylalanine or tryptophan. The D gene is left open where the match is weak. A row's size may be missing; if present it is once, few, many or a size class.

TRBV5-1	few	14	TRBJ2-7	NA	TGCGCCAGCAGCCTCCCAGGCCCACCCTACGAGCAGTACTTC	CASSLPGPPYEQYF
TRBV7-9	few	16	TRBJ2-1	TRBD2	TGTGCCAGCAGCTTAGCCGGCGGGACTACCTACAATGAGCAGTTCTTC	CASSLAGGTTYNEQFF
TRBV12-3/TRBV12-4	NA	13	TRBJ2-7	NA	TGTGCCAGCAGTTTAACGCCAACGGGGGAGCAGTACTTC	CASSLTPTGEQYF
TRBV20-1	few	14	TRBJ2-1	TRBD1	TGCAGTGCTAGAAAGGGACAGGTCTACAATGAGCAGTTCTTC	CSARKGQVYNEQFF
TRBV20-1	NA	15	TRBJ2-3	TRBD1	TGCAGTGCTAGAGGGGGCAGGGGGAGCACAGATACGCAGTATTTT	CSARGGRGSTDTQYF
TRBV12-3/TRBV12-4	NA	13	TRBJ2-1	NA	TGTGCCAGCCAACAGGGACACTACAATGAGCAGTTCTTC	CASQQGHYNEQFF
TRBV11-1	few	17	TRBJ2-5	NA	TGTGCCAGCAGCTTAAGTGGTGAGACGGCGATGCGGGAGACCCAGTACTTC	CASSLSGETAMRETQYF
TRBV5-1	NA	14	TRBJ2-7	NA	TGCGCCAGCAGCCCCCAGACAGTTACCTACGAGCAGTACTTC	CASSPQTVTYEQYF
TRBV7-9	NA	14	TRBJ2-7	NA	TGTGCCAGCAGCTCGACACAGGGAACCTACGAGCAGTACTTC	CASSSTQGTYEQYF
TRBV6-2/TRBV6-3	few	18	TRBJ2-6	TRBD2	TGTGCCAGCAGTTACCACGGACTAGCGGGAGCTGGGGCCAACGTCCTGACTTTC	CASSYHGLAGAGANVLTF
TRBV9	few	15	TRBJ2-1	TRBD2	TGTGCCAGCAGCGTTAGCGGGGCTTCCTACAATGAGCAGTTCTTC	CASSVSGASYNEQFF
TRBV6-1	NA	17	TRBJ2-6	TRBD1	TGTGCCAGCAGGAGACAGGGGAGGCCCTCTGGGGCCAACGTCCTGACTTTC	CASRRQGRPSGANVLTF
TRBV28	few	12	TRBJ2-7	NA	TGTGCCACCGGGTCGGGTAGTTACGAGCAGTACTTC	CATGSGSYEQYF
TRBV20-1	few	12	TRBJ1-5	TRBD1	TGCAGTGCCAGGACAGGGAGTCAGCCCCAGCATTTT	CSARTGSQPQHF
TRBV5-1	few	15	TRBJ2-3	TRBD1	TGCGCCAGCAGCTCTTCCACAGGGGACGCAGATACGCAGTATTTT	CASSSSTGDADTQYF
TRBV6-1	NA	15	TRBJ2-2	NA	TGTGCCGCGACCCAGGGTATTTTATACACCGGGGAGCTGTTTTTT	CAATQGILYTGELFF
TRBV10-3	few	18	TRBJ2-1	TRBD1	TGTGCCATCAGAGCGGGACAGGGCATCCTGACCTCCTACAATGAGCAGTTCTTC	CAIRAGQGILTSYNEQFF
TRBV12-3/TRBV12-4	few	13	TRBJ2-1	NA	TGTGCCAGCAGTTCCGTAGGGCAGGGTGAGCAGTTCTTC	CASSSVGQGEQFF
TRBV4-2	NA	17	TRBJ1-5	NA	TGTGCCAGCAGCCGCCAACCCGGGGCAGGGACTTATCAGCCCCAGCATTTT	CASSRQPGAGTYQPQHF
TRBV7-2	NA	18	TRBJ2-6	TRBD2	TGTGCCAGCAGCTATCTAGCGGGGGGTATAGCTGGGGCCAACGTCCTGACTTTC	CASSYLAGGIAGANVLTF
TRBV2	NA	14	TRBJ1-1	NA	TGTGCCAGCAGTACCGGGACACCTAACACTGAAGCTTTCTTT	CASSTGTPNTEAFF
TRBV7-7	few	13	TRBJ2-7	NA	TGTGCCAGCAGCTTAGAAGAGGGCCACGAGCAGTACTTC	CASSLEEGHEQYF
TRBV15	few	13	TRBJ2-7	TRBD1	TGTGCCACCAGTCGGGACAGGGTCAACGAGCAGTACTTC	CATSRDRVNEQYF
TRBV12-3/TRBV12-4	few	14	TRBJ1-2	NA	TGTGCCAGCAGTTTACTCTCAGGGGAGCATGGCTACACCTTC	CASSLLSGEHGYTF
TRBV18	NA	15	TRBJ2-2	NA	TGTGCCAGCTCACCGACGGGACTGACCACCGGGGAGCTGTTTTTT	CASSPTGLTTGELFF
TRBV5-1	NA	14	TRBJ2-7	NA	TGCGCCAGCAGCGACCCTGGCCAGATCTACGAGCAGTACTTC	CASSDPGQIYEQYF
TRBV20-1	NA	14	TRBJ2-7	TRBD1	TGCAGTGCGTGGGGACAGGGAGGGAGCTACGAGCAGTACTTC	CSAWGQGGSYEQYF
TRBV12-3/TRBV12-4	NA	14	TRBJ1-2	TRBD1	TGTGCCAGCAGCGCTCGACAGGGACTCTATGGCTACACCTTC	CASSARQGLYGYTF
TRBV18	NA	15	TRBJ2-7	NA	TGTGCCAGCTCACGGTCGGCAGGAGGTTCCTACGAGCAGTACTTC	CASSRSAGGSYEQYF
TRBV9	NA	16	TRBJ2-5	TRBD1	TGTGCCAGCAGCGTAGGATTCAGGGGGCCACGGGAGACCCAGTACTTC	CASSVGFRGPRETQYF
TRBV20-1	NA	14	TRBJ2-7	TRBD1	TGCAGTGTCCCTGGACAGGGGCCCTACGAGTGGCAGTACTTC	CSVPGQGPYEWQYF
TRBV12-3/TRBV12-4	NA	14	TRBJ1-1	NA	TGTGCCAGCAGTCCCGGGTGGTCGAACACTGAAGCTTTCTTT	CASSPGWSNTEAFF
TRBV4-1	NA	14	TRBJ2-7	TRBD1	TGCGCCAGCAGCCGGGGGACAGACTCCTACGAGCAGTACTTC	CASSRGTDSYEQYF
TRBV10-3	NA	16	TRBJ2-5	NA	TGTGCCATCAGTGGTCATTTGGGGGTCGCAGGAGAGACCCAGTACTTC	CAISGHLGVAGETQYF
TRBV6-5	NA	17	TRBJ2-3	NA	TGTGCCAGCAGTTACTCGTTGGTAGGGTCCACCACAGATACGCAGTATTTT	CASSYSLVGSTTDTQYF
TRBV12-3/TRBV12-4	few	13	TRBJ2-7	NA	TGTGCCAGCAGTTTAATGGGGGAAGGAGTGCAGTACTTC	CASSLMGEGVQYF
TRBV12-3/TRBV12-4	NA	12	TRBJ2-3	NA	TGTGCCAGCACGACAGTCACAGATACGCAGTATTTT	CASTTVTDTQYF
TRBV9	NA	14	TRBJ2-5	TRBD1	TGTGCCAGCAGCCATTCGGGACAGAAAGAGACCCAGTACTTC	CASSHSGQKETQYF
TRBV29-1	NA	14	TRBJ2-6	NA	TGCAGCGTTGTCGCAAGCTCTGGGGCCAACGTCCTGACTTTC	CSVVASSGANVLTF
TRBV6-1	NA	14	TRBJ2-5	NA	TGTGCAAGCAAAATCGGGGCACAACAAGAGACCCAGTACTTC	CASKIGAQQETQYF
TRBV5-1	NA	15	TRBJ2-2	NA	TGCGCCAGCAAGGGCGGGCACCTCGGCACCGGGGAGCTGTTTTTT	CASKGGHLGTGELFF
TRBV12-3/TRBV12-4	NA	12	TRBJ2-7	NA	TGTGCCAGCACCGAGAGCTCCTACGAGCAGTACTTC	CASTESSYEQYF
TRBV18	few	16	TRBJ1-3	NA	TGTGCCAGCTCACCAAATAAGGCGGGCTCGGGAAACACCATATATTTT	CASSPNKAGSGNTIYF
TRBV20-1	NA	15	TRBJ1-1	NA	TGCAGTGCTAGAGAATGGGGACGGGGGAACACTGAAGCTTTCTTT	CSAREWGRGNTEAFF
TRBV19	NA	11	TRBJ2-1	NA	TGTGCCAGTAGTATAGGTTCCGTTCAGTTCTTC	CASSIGSVQFF
TRBV18	NA	14	TRBJ1-2	NA	TGTGCCAGCTCACCACAACTCACTAACTATGGCTACACCTTC	CASSPQLTNYGYTF